This T cell receptor (beta chain) derives from a study of a mutant IDH1 vaccine in newly diagnosed glioma. Across the study: Vaccinations were initiated 4-6 weeks following radiotherapy alone, or were given together with temozolomide cycles. Earlier therapy was either radiotherapy, temozolomide, or both, and most got both. Findings and caveats of the study: There were vaccine-induced immune responses in just over 90% of the patients.

Repertoires were generated with immunoSEQ multiplex PCR, while TCRdb's copy carries only in-frame clones and drops some. Of about 62,000 clones listed, roughly four fifths are singletons. In regard to this clone: Its antigen is unidentified.

Noted time point: week 47, end of study. In every dose of vaccine, 300 ug of mutant IDH1 20-mer peptide was given alongside topical imiquimod. The sample in question was PBMCs, obtained from a glioma patient whose treatment included an IDH1 peptide vaccine. This receptor was obtained from a man aged 25 to 40 with glioma.

The CDR3 sequence is CASKGTVGMLNTGELFF. CDR3 coding DNA: TGTGCCAGCAAAGGGACGGTCGGGATGCTGAACACCGGGGAGCTGTTTTTT. The rearrangement joins TRBV2 to TRBJ2-2; D assignment may be TRBD1 or TRBD2 (5 bases each). The V end was cut by 7 bases, the J end by 1 base, with 19 bases between. Per the germline V gene, CDR1 is SNHLY and CDR2 is FYNNEI. This CDR3 has 17 amino acids. Together with reference TRBV2 and TRBJ2-2, the CDR3 gives the full variable domain: EPEVTQTPSHQVTQMGQEVILRCVPISNHLYFYWYRQILGQKVEFLVSFYNNEISEKSEIFDDQFSVERPDGSNFTLKIRSTKLEDSAMYFCASKGTVGMLNTGELFFGEGSRLTVL.